This T cell receptor beta chain was captured by sequencing in a study of CD8 T cells in ankylosing spondylitis. Study-wide points: CD8+ by phenotype, disease-linked clones were relatively rare in peripheral blood. Disease-associated clones were reportedly significantly overrepresented in matched ankylosing spondylitis synovial fluid.

Per the germline V gene, CDR1 is LNHDA and CDR2 is SQIVND (reference sequence). J was trimmed by 2 bases and V by 7 bases; bases with no gene match: 6. The length of the CDR3 is 14 residues. Details on this clonotype: Its antigen is not known.

Preparation of TCR beta libraries was done by quantitative 5'-RACE with molecular barcodes. In TCRdb, the 5' RACE reads were re-called with MiXCR into one record per CDR3 protein. The table includes around 120,000 distinct CDR3 sequences, about 25% detected once. Sequencing was performed on synovial fluid, either unsorted or a sorted T cell fraction (not recorded which). This clonotype was sampled from a male donor with ankylosing spondylitis. The chain carries TRBV19 and TRBJ2-3, with 7 bases lining up with TRBD1. The CDR3 nucleotides are TGTGCCAGTACACCGGGACAGAACACAGATACGCAGTATTTT. It codes for CASTPGQNTDTQYF.